This is a list of T cell receptor beta chains from one sample in a study of T cell clonotyping in hematopoietic cell transplantation. Profiling relied on immunoSEQ multiplex PCR, and the TCRdb table lists in-frame clones only, not all of them. The sample lists some 40,000 clones, 95% occurring once. The specimen sequenced was peripheral blood mononuclear cells. The receptors were sampled from a man aged 25-45 years in good health. Some clones in this sample may be carry-over from other donors' samples. CDR3s include the opening cysteine and the closing phenylalanine or tryptophan. Each record gives: J gene, V gene, D gene, CDR3 DNA, CDR3 protein. The D gene is left open where the match is weak.

TRBJ2-1	TRBV14	TRBD2	TGTGCCAGCAGCCAAGCACAACTAGCGGGGGGGCTTGATGAGCAGTTCTTC	CASSQAQLAGGLDEQFF
TRBJ1-4	TRBV11-3	-	TGTGCCAGCAGCGCCACGTCCTCAGGGACAACTAATGAAAAACTGTTTTTT	CASSATSSGTTNEKLFF
TRBJ1-5	TRBV18	TRBD1	TGTGCCAGCTCGGCAGGGGGCCAGGCTCAGCCCCAGCATTTT	CASSAGGQAQPQHF
TRBJ2-3	TRBV11-2	-	TGTGCCAGCAGCTTAGATGAGACCCGAAGGTCCTTTTCAGATACGCAGTATTTT	CASSLDETRRSFSDTQYF
TRBJ2-3	TRBV6-1	-	TGTGCCAGCAGGATTCGACCCACAGATACGCAGTATTTT	CASRIRPTDTQYF
TRBJ2-7	TRBV5-4	-	TGTGCCAGCAGCTTGTACCCCCGGGGGAAAGACCCCTACGAGCAGTACTTC	CASSLYPRGKDPYEQYF
TRBJ1-1	TRBV7-3	-	TGTGCCAGCAGCTTAACAATGAACACTGAAGCTTTCTTT	CASSLTMNTEAFF
TRBJ1-1	TRBV11-2	-	TGTGCCAGCAGCCGGGACCGGGCAGAAGAAGCTTTCTTT	CASSRDRAEEAFF
TRBJ1-4	TRBV19	-	TGTGCCAGTAGTGCTTGGACAGCCCCTAATGAAAAACTGTTTTTT	CASSAWTAPNEKLFF
TRBJ1-2	TRBV7-2	TRBD1	TGTGCCAGCAGCTTAGTCGGACAGGGGAAGGACTATGGCTACACCTTC	CASSLVGQGKDYGYTF
TRBJ1-2	TRBV5-1	-	TGCGCCAGCAGCTTGTACCAGGGGACTTATGGCTACACCTTC	CASSLYQGTYGYTF
TRBJ1-2	TRBV4-1	TRBD1	TGCGCCAGCAGACACACCGGGACAGAGGCTAACTATGGCTACACCTTC	CASRHTGTEANYGYTF
TRBJ2-2	TRBV5-1	TRBD1	TGCGCCAGCAGCTTGGACGGGACAGTTAACACCGGGGAGCTGTTTTTT	CASSLDGTVNTGELFF
TRBJ1-2	TRBV2	-	TGTGCCAGCAAAGAGTGGGGTGACTATGGCTACACCTTC	CASKEWGDYGYTF
TRBJ2-7	TRBV11-2	TRBD1	TGTGCCAGCAGCTTAAGGGACAGGGTCTACGAGCAGTACTTC	CASSLRDRVYEQYF
TRBJ2-5	TRBV19	TRBD2	TGTGCCAGTAGTATGGGAGGGTGGGAGACCCAGTACTTC	CASSMGGWETQYF
TRBJ1-5	TRBV2	-	TGTGCCAGCAGGGGGGAAGTCAATCAGCCCCAGCATTTT	CASRGEVNQPQHF
TRBJ1-2	TRBV5-4	-	TGTGCCAGCAGCTTAGGTGGCAGGCGGGTCTATGGCTACACCTTC	CASSLGGRRVYGYTF
TRBJ1-2	TRBV4-2	-	TGTGCCAGCAGCCAGGACACCTCGCGGGCAGGGTATGGCTACACCTTC	CASSQDTSRAGYGYTF
TRBJ2-1	TRBV10-3	-	TGTGCCATCAGGGCTTCTGAAAGCTCCTACAATGAGCAGTTCTTC	CAIRASESSYNEQFF